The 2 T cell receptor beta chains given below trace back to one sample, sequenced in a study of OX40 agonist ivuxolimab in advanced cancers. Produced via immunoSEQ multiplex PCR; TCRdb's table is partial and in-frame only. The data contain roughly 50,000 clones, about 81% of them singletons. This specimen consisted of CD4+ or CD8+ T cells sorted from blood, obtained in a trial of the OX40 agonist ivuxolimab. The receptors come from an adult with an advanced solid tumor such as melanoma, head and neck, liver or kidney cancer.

CDR3 bases: TGTGCCAGTAGTATGCCAGGGGCAATAACATACGAGCAGTACTTC. It specifies CASSMPGAITYEQYF. The V and J genes are TRBV19 and TRBJ2-7, with a tentative D call TRBD1 (6 bases). The V gene's germline CDR1 is LNHDA and CDR2 SQIVND (reference sequence). This CDR3 has 15 amino acids. V was shortened by 3 bases and J by 4 bases, with 16 bases between the two germline ends.

The CDR3 DNA reads as TGCAGCCAAATTAGTCCGACGGGGACTAGCGGGACCAATGAGCAGTTCTTC. As protein: CSQISPTGTSGTNEQFF. The rearrangement links TRBV29-1 to TRBJ2-1, with TRBD2 matching over 13 bases. The germline V gene has CDR1 SQVTM and CDR2 ANQGSEA. V dropped 8 bases and J dropped 6; count of bases not matched to a gene: 16. There are 17 residues in the CDR3.